This entry concerns a single TCR beta chain. These data come from a study of T cell responses to AZD1222 COVID-19 vaccine. Sequencing used immunoSEQ multiplex PCR; TCRdb keeps in-frame clones, though not all of them. The table lists fewer than 35,000 clones, about nine tenths of them singletons. The CDR3 is made up of 10 amino acids. Trimming removed 2 bases at V and 12 bases at J, with 7 bases between. The germline V gene encodes CDR1 SGHAT and CDR2 FQNNGV. The V call is TRBV11-2, the J call TRBJ1-2; no firm D call. The receptor's source is an adult in good health. Sequenced here: peripheral blood, sampled on day 0 of AZD1222 vaccination. CDR3 region: CASSLTRHTF. CDR3 coding DNA: TGTGCCAGCAGCTTAACCCGCCACACCTTC.